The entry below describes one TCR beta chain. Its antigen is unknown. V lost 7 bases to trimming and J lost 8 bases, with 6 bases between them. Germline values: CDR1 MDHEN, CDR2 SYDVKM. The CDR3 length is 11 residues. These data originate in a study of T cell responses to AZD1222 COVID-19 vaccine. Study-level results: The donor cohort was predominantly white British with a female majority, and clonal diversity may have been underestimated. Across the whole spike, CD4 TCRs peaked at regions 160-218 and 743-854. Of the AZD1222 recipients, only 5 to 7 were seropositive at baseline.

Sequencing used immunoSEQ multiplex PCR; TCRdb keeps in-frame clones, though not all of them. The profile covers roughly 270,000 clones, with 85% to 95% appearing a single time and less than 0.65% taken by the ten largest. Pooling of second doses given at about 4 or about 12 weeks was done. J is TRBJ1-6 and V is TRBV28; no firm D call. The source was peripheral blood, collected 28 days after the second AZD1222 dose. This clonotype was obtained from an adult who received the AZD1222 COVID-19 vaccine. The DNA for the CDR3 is TGTGCCAGCAAGACTGATTCACCCCTCCACTTT. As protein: CASKTDSPLHF.